This is a list of T cell receptor beta chains from one sample in a study of blood T cell repertoires in COVID-19. The table came from immunoSEQ multiplex PCR; TCRdb's copy has only in-frame clones and leaves some out. The sample lists approximately 290,000 clones; about 80% were seen once. The specimen sequenced was peripheral blood. The receptor source for this set is a person aged 70 to 85 with COVID-19, enrolled during active disease. CDR3s include the opening cysteine and the closing phenylalanine or tryptophan. A D gene is named only where the DNA matches it firmly. Where a row states a size, it is once, few, many or the class of an expanded clone; other rows omit it.

V gene,J gene,CDR3 length,D gene,clone size,CDR3 protein,CDR3 DNA
TRBV24-1,TRBJ2-7,13,TRBD2,.,CATSDGLVYEQYF,TGTGCCACCAGTGACGGACTAGTGTACGAGCAGTACTTC
TRBV23-1,TRBJ1-5,22,.,.,CASSQSGVGRGTRFRSNQPQHF,TGCGCCAGCAGTCAATCCGGGGTTGGGAGGGGCACCCGTTTCCGTAGCAATCAGCCCCAGCATTTT
TRBV9,TRBJ1-1,14,.,.,CASSVEGRNTEAFF,TGTGCCAGCAGCGTAGAAGGGAGGAACACTGAAGCTTTCTTT
TRBV6-8,TRBJ2-7,11,TRBD1,.,CASDRVGEQYF,TGTGCCAGCGACAGGGTGGGGGAGCAGTACTTC
TRBV23-1,TRBJ2-2,19,.,.,CASSHRNGMRAPWAGELFF,TGCGCCAGCAGTCATAGGAACGGGATGAGGGCGCCTTGGGCCGGGGAGCTGTTTTTT
TRBV29-1,TRBJ1-1,13,.,few,CSVELRRGTEAFF,TGCAGCGTTGAGTTAAGGCGGGGGACTGAAGCTTTCTTT
TRBV19,TRBJ1-4,13,.,.,CASSITGKERLFF,TGTGCCAGTAGTATAACAGGAAAGGAGAGACTGTTTTTT
TRBV5-4,TRBJ2-7,13,.,.,CASSVQGVYEQYF,TGTGCCAGCAGCGTCCAAGGGGTTTACGAGCAGTACTTC
TRBV7-2,TRBJ2-3,14,TRBD2,once,CASRDGRGTDTQYF,TGTGCCAGCAGGGACGGGAGGGGCACAGATACGCAGTATTTT
TRBV9,TRBJ2-3,15,.,.,CASSVTGAGTDTQYF,TGTGCCAGCAGCGTTACTGGGGCCGGCACAGATACGCAGTATTTT
TRBV7-9,TRBJ2-3,15,.,.,CASSLLQASTDTQYF,TGTGCCAGCAGCTTATTACAGGCTAGCACAGATACGCAGTATTTT
TRBV18,TRBJ1-6,15,.,.,CASSPRVGSDSPLHF,TGTGCCAGCTCACCACGTGTGGGCTCGGATTCACCCCTCCACTTT
TRBV6-2/TRBV6-3,TRBJ1-1,16,TRBD1,.,CASSSPGTGMNTEAFF,TGTGCCAGCAGTTCTCCCGGGACAGGGATGAACACTGAAGCTTTCTTT
TRBV7-8,TRBJ1-5,13,.,.,CASSPPQGQPQHF,TGTGCCAGCAGCCCGCCACAGGGACAGCCCCAGCATTTT
TRBV24-1,TRBJ2-3,17,.,many,CATSDPNPGQRVNTQYF,TGTGCCACCAGTGATCCCAATCCGGGACAGCGGGTCAATACGCAGTATTTT
TRBV24-1,TRBJ2-1,15,.,.,CATSDIRSSYNEQFF,TGTGCCACCAGTGATATCCGGAGCTCCTACAATGAGCAGTTCTTC
TRBV10-3,TRBJ1-6,15,.,.,CAISPGERNNSPLHF,TGTGCCATCAGTCCAGGTGAACGAAATAATTCACCCCTCCACTTT
TRBV7-2,TRBJ2-5,15,.,.,CASSLATGNRETQYF,TGTGCCAGCAGCTTAGCAACAGGGAACCGGGAGACCCAGTACTTC
TRBV28,TRBJ2-2,15,.,.,CASSPKHVGPGELFF,TGTGCCAGCAGCCCCAAGCACGTGGGGCCCGGGGAGCTGTTTTTT
TRBV5-1,TRBJ2-7,14,.,.,CASSAGTESYEQYF,TGCGCCAGCAGCGCCGGGACTGAGTCCTACGAGCAGTACTTC
TRBV10-3,TRBJ2-1,17,TRBD2,few,CAISRLAGTSSYNEQFF,TGTGCCATCAGTAGACTAGCGGGAACCAGCTCCTACAATGAGCAGTTCTTC
TRBV28,TRBJ1-3,15,TRBD1,.,CASSFPRGAGNTIYF,TGTGCCAGCAGTTTCCCCAGGGGGGCTGGAAACACCATATATTTT
TRBV5-4,TRBJ2-5,15,TRBD2,.,CASSPRLAGVETQYF,TGTGCCAGCAGCCCTAGACTAGCGGGGGTAGAGACCCAGTACTTC
TRBV9,TRBJ1-2,15,.,.,CASSVSGDLVGGYTF,TGTGCCAGCAGCGTGAGCGGCGACTTGGTGGGCGGCTACACCTTC
TRBV10-3,TRBJ1-2,13,.,.,CAISDHSHYGYTF,TGTGCCATCAGCGACCACAGTCACTATGGCTACACCTTC
TRBV3-1/TRBV3-2,TRBJ1-1,11,.,.,CASSQRREAFF,TGTGCCAGCAGCCAGCGGAGGGAAGCTTTCTTT
TRBV6-6,TRBJ2-3,15,.,.,CASSYLRQDTDTQYF,TGTGCCAGCAGTTACCTGAGACAGGACACAGATACGCAGTATTTT
TRBV3-1/TRBV3-2,TRBJ1-2,14,TRBD1,.,CASSLGTGAYGYTF,TGTGCCAGCAGCCTAGGGACAGGAGCGTATGGCTACACCTTC
TRBV5-1,TRBJ2-5,17,TRBD2,few,CASSPSTGLAGGETQYF,TGCGCCAGCAGCCCCTCTACCGGACTAGCGGGGGGGGAGACCCAGTACTTC
TRBV28,TRBJ2-7,17,.,.,CASSLLSGGDRSYEQYF,TGTGCCAGCAGTTTATTATCAGGGGGGGACAGGTCCTACGAGCAGTACTTC
TRBV7-9,TRBJ2-5,15,TRBD1,.,CASSYRQGRQETQYF,TGTGCCAGCAGCTACCGACAGGGGCGGCAAGAGACCCAGTACTTC
TRBV4-3,TRBJ2-1,15,TRBD2,.,CASSQGRLARVEQFF,TGCGCCAGCAGCCAAGGGAGACTAGCAAGAGTTGAGCAGTTCTTC
TRBV10-2,TRBJ2-3,13,TRBD2,.,CAICSGSMDTQYF,TGCGCCATCTGTAGCGGGAGTATGGATACGCAGTATTTT
TRBV28,TRBJ2-1,14,TRBD2,.,CASRVLAGGTEQFF,TGTGCCAGCAGGGTGCTAGCGGGAGGAACTGAGCAGTTCTTC
TRBV7-2,TRBJ1-3,17,TRBD1,.,CASSSSGQGITGNTIYF,TGTGCCAGCAGCAGCTCGGGACAGGGAATTACTGGAAACACCATATATTTT
TRBV19,TRBJ2-1,17,TRBD1,.,CASSALTTGTGRDEQFF,TGTGCCAGTAGTGCCCTTACAACCGGGACAGGGAGGGATGAGCAGTTCTTC
TRBV10-3,TRBJ2-3,14,TRBD2,.,CAISDGGAVDTQYF,TGTGCCATCAGTGACGGGGGGGCGGTAGATACGCAGTATTTT
TRBV9,TRBJ2-1,14,TRBD1,.,CASSGGDRGNEQFF,TGTGCCAGCAGCGGGGGGGACAGGGGCAATGAGCAGTTCTTC
TRBV4-1,TRBJ2-7,15,TRBD2,.,CASSQMGGGSYEQYF,TGCGCCAGCAGCCAGATGGGGGGGGGTTCCTACGAGCAGTACTTC
TRBV5-1,TRBJ1-1,14,.,few,CASSLVPGETEAFF,TGCGCCAGCAGCTTGGTTCCGGGAGAGACTGAAGCTTTCTTT
TRBV3-1/TRBV3-2,TRBJ2-5,18,TRBD1,.,CASSQEALWTGRRETQYF,TGTGCCAGCAGCCAAGAGGCCCTTTGGACAGGGAGGCGTGAGACCCAGTACTTC
TRBV28,TRBJ2-1,14,.,.,CATTSGGAYNEQFF,TGTGCCACCACGTCGGGTGGCGCCTACAATGAGCAGTTCTTC
TRBV6-6,TRBJ2-7,12,.,once,CASSAGPLEQYF,TGTGCCAGCAGTGCGGGACCCCTCGAGCAGTACTTC